This T cell receptor beta chain was sequenced for a study of blood T cell repertoires in COVID-19. Method: immunoSEQ multiplex PCR; TCRdb's copy keeps in-frame clones and lacks some. The table lists 200,000 to 250,000 clones, around nine tenths of them singletons. V was trimmed by 0 bases and J by 13 bases, leaving 12 bases between them. Per the germline V gene, CDR1 is LGHDT and CDR2 is YNNKEL (reference sequence). CDR3 length equals 13 residues. Sequenced: peripheral blood. The receptor's source is a woman between 70 and 85 years old with active or convalescent COVID-19. The rearrangement uses TRBV3-1 (or the pseudogene TRBV3-2) and TRBJ1-4, with D uncertain. The CDR3: CASSQDGGSLLFF. The CDR3 coding sequence is TGTGCCAGCAGCCAAGATGGAGGGAGCCTACTGTTTTTT.